A single sample is the source of the 16 T cell receptor beta chains below, sequenced in a study of blood T cell repertoires in COVID-19. Only in-frame clones appear in the TCRdb table, and some are missing; sequencing was by immunoSEQ multiplex PCR. The sample lists approximately 17,000 clones, around 90% occurring once. Sequencing used peripheral blood. The receptors here all came from a human donor in a cohort sampled during active COVID-19.

The rearrangement uses TRBV7-9 and TRBJ2-3, with D perhaps matching TRBD1 (6 bases). The V gene's germline CDR1 is SEHNR and CDR2 FQNEAQ (reference sequence). The CDR3 contains 16 residues. The germline V and J ends were trimmed by 7 bases and 6 bases, with 23 bases remaining between them. In nucleotides, the CDR3 is TGTGCCAGCACCCTCCCCGGGAACAGGGCCGAGGATACGCAGTATTTT. Translated: CASTLPGNRAEDTQYF.

This chain joins TRBV18 and TRBJ1-1; D is undetermined. The V gene lost 3 bases and the J gene lost 4 bases, with 15 bases spanning the gap. CDR1 is KGHSH, CDR2 LQKENI, per germline. This CDR3 region has 15 residues. The DNA for the CDR3 is TGTGCCAGCTCACCTTTCGAGGGCGAAATCACTGAAGCTTTCTTT. Translated: CASSPFEGEITEAFF. Looking up the rest from reference TRBV18 and TRBJ1-1 gives the full variable domain: NAGVMQNPRHLVRRRGQEARLRCSPMKGHSHVYWYRQLPEEGLKFMVYLQKENIIDESGMPKERFSAEFPKEGPSILRIQQVVRGDSAAYFCASSPFEGEITEAFFGQGTRLTVV.

The chain uses TRBV19 and TRBJ1-1; D gene ambiguous. Per the germline V gene, CDR1 is LNHDA and CDR2 is SQIVND (reference sequence). CDR3 length: 14 residues. V lost 6 bases and J lost 4, with 15 bases in between. The CDR3 loop is CASRVLGSSTEAFF. CDR3 DNA: TGTGCCAGTAGAGTCTTGGGGAGCAGCACTGAAGCTTTCTTT.

This clone occurred once. CDR3: CASSYSGTLNTGELFF. CDR3 DNA: TGTGCCAGTAGTTATTCCGGGACATTGAACACCGGGGAGCTGTTTTTT. The chain couples TRBV19 to TRBJ2-2; TRBD1 might be the D (6 bases). The CDR3 consists of 16 residues. With 5 bases removed from V and 1 base from J, the gap between germline ends came to 14 bases. Germline assignment: CDR1 LNHDA and CDR2 SQIVND (reference sequence).

The CDR3 DNA sequence: TGTGCCAGCAGCTTGGGGACAGGGGGCCCGTATAGCAATCAGCCCCAGCATTTT. It specifies CASSLGTGGPYSNQPQHF. The chain uses TRBV7-2 and TRBJ1-5; TRBD1 aligns across 12 bases. Germline lookup yields CDR1 SGHTA and CDR2 FQGNSA. V was clipped by 3 bases and J by 0 bases; unmatched bases: 6. This CDR3 is 18 amino acids long.

This clone has just one count. The rearrangement joins TRBV4-2 to TRBJ2-7, with 7 bases lining up with TRBD2. The CDR3 totals 14 residues. The germline gives CDR1 LGHNA, CDR2 YNFKEQ. Trimming removed 4 bases from V and 2 bases from J; junction bases left unmatched: 5. The CDR3 region is CASSPRDYTYEQYF. Here the CDR3 DNA reads TGTGCCAGCAGCCCCCGGGACTACACCTACGAGCAGTACTTC.

This clone was recorded only once. V is TRBV6-2 or TRBV6-3 and J is TRBJ2-5, with 9 bases fitting TRBD2. Germline-derived CDR1 and CDR2 are MNHEY and SVGEGT. The CDR3 is 14 amino acids. J gave up 3 bases and V 5 bases, and 4 bases lay outside the gene matches. The chain's CDR3 is CASSRGGAEETQYF. CDR3 nucleotides: TGTGCCAGCAGTCGCGGGGGGGCGGAAGAGACCCAGTACTTC.

The chain uses TRBV5-1 and TRBJ2-1; tentatively, D is TRBD1 (5 bases). Trimming pared 5 bases from V and 3 bases from J, leaving 15 bases between. The CDR3 length is 15 residues. Germline CDR1 SGHRS, CDR2 YFSETQ. Here the CDR3 reads CASRRSQGYYNEQFF. CDR3 nucleotides: TGCGCCAGCAGGCGAAGCCAGGGATACTACAATGAGCAGTTCTTC.

The chain joins TRBV4-2 to TRBJ2-3; TRBD2 aligns across 11 bases. V shed 4 bases, J shed 6 bases, and the junction held 12 bases outside the gene matches. CDR1 LGHNA and CDR2 YNFKEQ come from the germline V gene. There are 17 residues in the CDR3. CDR3 coding DNA: TGTGCCAGCAGCCCGGGGCTTAGCGGGGGGGCACGGGATACGCAGTATTTT. This codes for CASSPGLSGGARDTQYF.

The CDR3 spells CAWSVSGPGYTF. For the CDR3, the DNA is TGTGCCTGGAGTGTATCAGGCCCTGGCTACACCTTC. The chain carries TRBV30 and TRBJ1-2, with D uncertain. The CDR3 covers 12 residues. The V gene lost 0 bases and the J gene lost 7 bases, with 9 bases spanning the gap. Germline CDR1 reads GTSNPN; CDR2 reads SVGIG (reference sequence).

The rearrangement links TRBV6-6 to TRBJ1-4; possible D gene TRBD1, 5 bases. V was cut by 11 bases and J by 5 bases, with 12 bases left in between. This CDR3 is built from 12 residues. Germline V gene data show CDR1 as MNHNY and CDR2 as SVGAGI (reference sequence). DNA for the CDR3: TGTGCCGGAGGGACTGGGAATGAAAAACTGTTTTTT. It codes for CAGGTGNEKLFF.

The chain links TRBV9 to TRBJ2-1, with 7 bases that match TRBD2. The CDR3 covers 14 residues. Germline assignment: CDR1 SGDLS and CDR2 YYNGEE. The V segment lost 0 bases and the J segment 6 bases; nucleotides outside the gene matches: 3. The CDR3 protein is CASSVAGLSNEQFF. CDR3 bases: TGTGCCAGCAGCGTAGCGGGACTATCCAATGAGCAGTTCTTC.

This clone appeared a few times. This rearrangement joins TRBV5-1 to TRBJ1-6, with TRBD1 matching over 8 bases. From germline, CDR1 is SGHRS and CDR2 YFSETQ. V lost 6 bases and J lost 6; bases outside the gene matches: 8. The CDR3 is 15 residues long. CDR3 DNA sequence: TGCGCCAGCACCGCAGGGGGCGCGAGTAATTCACCCCTCCACTTT. Translated: CASTAGGASNSPLHF.

The CDR3 loop is CASSVDVTGNTIYF. The DNA of the CDR3 is TGTGCCAGCAGCGTAGACGTCACAGGAAACACCATATATTTT. The J gene is TRBJ1-3, the V gene TRBV9; D is uncertain. The CDR3 sequence is 14 residues long. CDR1 and CDR2 (germline): SGDLS, YYNGEE. V dropped 0 bases and J dropped 4 bases, with 8 bases sitting between them.

The genes are TRBV19 and TRBJ2-7; a possible D gene is TRBD1 (6 bases). Germline CDR1 reads LNHDA; CDR2 reads SQIVND (reference sequence). Trimming stripped 4 bases from V and 5 bases from J, with 12 bases between. This CDR3 spans 13 amino acids. In nucleotides, the CDR3 is TGTGCCAGTAGTACAACAGGGAAGGACGAGCAGTACTTC. This sequence encodes CASSTTGKDEQYF.

The gene calls are TRBV7-2 and TRBJ2-5; D is possibly TRBD1 (6 bases). Trimming left V 3 bases short and J 4 bases short, with 9 bases between. There are 13 residues in the CDR3. Germline lookup yields CDR1 SGHTA and CDR2 FQGNSA. CDR3 sequence reads: CASSFGGLETQYF. CDR3 nucleotides: TGTGCCAGCAGCTTTGGGGGCTTAGAGACCCAGTACTTC.